The entry that follows covers one T cell receptor (beta chain) sequence. The antigen it binds to is not known. No base qualities exist here, and no much larger clone lies one base off it. These data come from a study of regulatory T cells in long-lasting Graves disease (dated by TCRdb to about 2021). Looking at the study overall: Persistent Graves' disease was defined as persistently positive TSH receptor autoantibodies together with antithyroid drug treatment for over 5 years. Patients with persistent Graves' disease were compared with patients with newly diagnosed Graves' disease using TCR sequencing and RNA sequencing of peripheral blood. Persistent Graves' disease patients in the clinical cohort had taken antithyroid drugs for roughly ten years on average. A total of about 33 samples underwent TCR sequencing, from about 13 patients with persistent Graves' disease and some 20 patients with newly diagnosed Graves' disease. The study was conducted in China and was registered as a clinical trial.

The CDR3 numbers 15 residues from cysteine through phenylalanine. Kept here is only the CDR3 DNA, which spans 45 bases and is read in frame from base 1. Via the germline V gene, CDR1 is SGDLS and CDR2 YYNGEE. The junction carries 11 bases between V and J, which are trimmed by 0 bases and 1 base respectively. This sample's time point label indicates: persistent/refractory GD, antithyroid drugs over 5 years with positive TRAb. RNA was extracted from PBMCs in TRIzol for both TCR sequencing and RNA sequencing. The diagnosis of Graves' disease was made according to American Thyroid Association guidelines. Patients were recruited from an endocrinology department in Xi'an, China. Each patient gave approximately 8.8 milliliters of peripheral blood, collected in an EDTA anticoagulant tube. Ficoll Paque Plus density gradient separation was used to isolate PBMCs, and no additional T cell sorting was done. An Agilent 2100 Bioanalyzer and agarose gel were used to assess RNA quality, and a NanoDrop 2000 was used to measure RNA concentration.

Libraries were built with multiplex PCR. Sequencer: Illumina HiSeq 4000. iRepertoire HTBI primers and Arm-PCR amplification of CDR3 regions were used to construct TCR beta libraries. Gel purification was performed on PCR products prior to sequencing. For the original study's pipeline: Gene usage analysis of CDR3 amino acid clonotypes relied on the 55 to 80 TRBV and 14 TRBJ segments identified across samples. COPE and FqMerger were used to merge filtered high-quality paired reads into contigs. BLAST was used to align contigs to IMGT TRBV, TRBD and TRBJ reference genes, with CDR3 defined following IMGT. Highly expanded clones were defined as clonotypes with a frequency above 0.1%. Shannon entropy was used to measure repertoire diversity, and the Gini coefficient was used to measure V-J evenness. A clonotype found in more than one individual was treated as public. TCRdb cleaned the public reads at Q25 with fastp, built clones with MiXCR and kept in-frame beta chains. Rows matching on CDR3 protein sequence are summarized as one entry with the most common DNA and genes. The V and J calls were determined by TCRdb, not by the authors. Across this sample there are hundreds of thousands of distinct CDR3 sequences, with 20% to 25% seen only once. The ten largest clones take up over 6% of the sample.

Overall study results and their limits: The authors noted that the small sample size was a limitation that may lower accuracy. Compared with newly diagnosed patients, persistent Graves' disease patients had lower TCR Shannon entropy and fewer highly expanded clones, which suggests clonal expansion. Peripheral blood alone was examined, since thyroid tissue, which constituted the primary lesion, could not be accessed. TRBV28, TRBJ1-2 and TRBJ2-5 were preferentially used in persistent disease, while TRBV20-1 and TRBJ2-1 were favored in newly diagnosed disease. A larger number of public clonotypes was shared among persistent patients (around 3,000) than among newly diagnosed patients (over 850). Sequencing and analysis were limited to the TCR beta chain.

This clonotype originated in a female donor with Graves disease. The chain uses TRBV9 and TRBJ2-7; too little of a D gene remains to name it. The sequencing used peripheral blood mononuclear cells (PBMCs), collected when the disease was refractory, from a patient treated with antithyroid drugs. CDR3 protein: CASSVGQEPSYEQYF. In nucleotides, the sequence is TGTGCCAGCAGCGTAGGGCAGGAACCTTCCTACGAGCAGTACTTC.